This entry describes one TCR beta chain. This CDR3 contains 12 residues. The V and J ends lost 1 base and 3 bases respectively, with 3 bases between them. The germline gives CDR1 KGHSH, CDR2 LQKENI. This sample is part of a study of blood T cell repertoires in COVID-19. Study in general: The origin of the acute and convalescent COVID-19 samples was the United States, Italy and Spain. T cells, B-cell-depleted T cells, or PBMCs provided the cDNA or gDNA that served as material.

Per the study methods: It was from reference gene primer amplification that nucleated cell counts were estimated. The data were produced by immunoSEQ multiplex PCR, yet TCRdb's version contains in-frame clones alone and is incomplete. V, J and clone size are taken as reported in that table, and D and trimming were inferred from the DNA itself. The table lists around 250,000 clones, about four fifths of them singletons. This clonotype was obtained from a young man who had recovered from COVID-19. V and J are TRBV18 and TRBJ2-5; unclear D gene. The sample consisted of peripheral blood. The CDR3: CASSPRKETQYF. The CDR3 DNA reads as TGTGCCAGCTCACCACGTAAAGAGACCCAGTACTTC.